What follows is one TCR beta chain and its context. The source of the sample is a study of T cell responses to AZD1222 COVID-19 vaccine. Germline CDR1 reads MNHNY; CDR2 reads SVGAGI (reference sequence). This CDR3 region has 13 residues. V was clipped by 0 bases and J by 4 bases, with 6 bases between them. TCRdb keeps only in-frame clones here, not all; method: immunoSEQ multiplex PCR. The sample contains around 100,000 clones, around 90% of which appear only once. The source of this sequence is an adult in good health. This sequence joins TRBV6-6 and TRBJ1-2; D is uncertain. Sequencing was performed on peripheral blood, taken on day 0 of AZD1222 vaccination. CDR3 in amino acids: CASSYSDSYGYTF. The CDR3 DNA is TGTGCCAGCAGTTACTCCGATAGCTATGGCTACACCTTC.